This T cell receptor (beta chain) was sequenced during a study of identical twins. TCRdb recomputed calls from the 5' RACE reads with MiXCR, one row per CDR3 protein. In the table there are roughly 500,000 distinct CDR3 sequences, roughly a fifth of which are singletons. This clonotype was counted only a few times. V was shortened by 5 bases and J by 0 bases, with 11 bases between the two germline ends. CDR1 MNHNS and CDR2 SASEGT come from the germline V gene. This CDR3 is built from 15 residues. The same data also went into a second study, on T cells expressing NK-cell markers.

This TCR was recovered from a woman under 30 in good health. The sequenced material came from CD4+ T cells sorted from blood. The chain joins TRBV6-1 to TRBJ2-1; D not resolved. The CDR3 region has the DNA TGTGCCAGCAGTCCCGGACCAAACTCCTACAATGAGCAGTTCTTC. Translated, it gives CASSPGPNSYNEQFF.